This T cell receptor beta chain appears in the sequencing data of a study of T cells in Graves' hyperthyroidism and ophthalmopathy. Overall study: Before treatment of any kind, peripheral blood was taken at initial diagnosis.

The CDR3 contains 14 residues. CDR1 SGHAT and CDR2 FQNNGV come from the germline V gene. Deletions cut 0 bases from V and 7 bases from J, with 12 bases between. A few counts support this clonotype. On the basis of clinical symptoms, serum thyroxine and TRAb, thyroid ultrasound and orbital computed tomography, diagnoses were made. Regions amplified from RNA transcripts were the TCR beta CDR3 regions. The primer set for the first-round RT-PCR of the TCR CDR3 was HTBI. TCRdb redid the calling of the multiplex PCR reads with MiXCR, one entry per CDR3 protein. The table records 300,000 to 450,000 distinct CDR3 sequences, around an eighth of them present only once.

V is TRBV11-2 and J is TRBJ1-1; D is uncertain. Sequencing was done on a sample of blood. This TCR derives from a man aged 30 to 39 with Graves' hyperthyroidism that later progressed to Graves' ophthalmopathy. The CDR3 sequence is CASSLDKGSDEAFF. Written as DNA, the CDR3 is TGTGCCAGCAGCTTAGACAAGGGATCGGATGAAGCTTTCTTT.